This T cell receptor beta chain was captured by sequencing in a study of cytomegalovirus exposure and HLA in healthy donors. PCR primers comprised 60 Vbeta and 13 Jbeta primers. Measured with immunoSEQ multiplex PCR; TCRdb has only the in-frame clones, and not every one. The table lists 150,000 to 200,000 clones, around 79% of them singletons. Study findings and constraints: Fewer N-insertions (relative to the approximately 670-donor mean) were reportedly seen in an Asian-associated ancestry cluster in a later analysis. The authors later found TCR association rates varying by HLA locus, with DRB1 most and HLA-C fewest.

Details on this clone: As yet, its antigen is unknown.

V was cut by 2 bases and J by 11 bases, with 14 bases left in between. The CDR3 sequence is 13 residues long. Per the germline V gene, CDR1 is MRHNA and CDR2 is SNTAGT. The chain has TRBV6-4 and TRBJ2-3; the D gene is possibly TRBD1 (7 bases). This clonotype was obtained from a man aged 35-49 years in good health and CMV-seropositive. The source material was PBMCs. CDR3 DNA sequence: TGTGCCAGCAGTGACCAGGGGGGATCCAAGCAGTATTTT. This sequence encodes CASSDQGGSKQYF.